The sequence of this TCR beta chain was determined in a study of T cell responses to AZD1222 COVID-19 vaccine. General study points: An increase in Spike-specific TCR breadth and depth was observed after two AZD1222 doses. Nearly half of spike-specific TCRs reportedly target unmutated variant regions. Donors skewed white British and female; clonal diversity was possibly underestimated.

In this sample, this clone turned up once. Its antigen remains unidentified. Second-dose intervals of approximately 4 or approximately 12 weeks were pooled. The repertoire was sequenced with immunoSEQ multiplex PCR; TCRdb's copy has only in-frame clones and lacks some. The table has 150,000 to 200,000 clones, about 90% seen once. V lost 10 bases to trimming and J lost 3 bases, with 18 bases between them. The CDR3 is made up of 14 amino acids. CDR1 SNHLY and CDR2 FYNNEI come from the germline V gene. This chain uses TRBV2 with TRBJ1-1, with D hard to call. Sequences were derived from peripheral blood, sampled 28 days after the second AZD1222 dose. The source of this sequence is an adult who received the AZD1222 COVID-19 vaccine. In DNA form, the CDR3 reads TGTGCCACCCCTGAAGGAAAGGTGGACACTGAAGCTTTCTTT. Residues: CATPEGKVDTEAFF.